This T cell receptor (beta chain) was found in a study of blood T cell repertoires in COVID-19. Across the whole study: COVID-19 samples collected from the United States, Italy and Spain covered acute and convalescent phases.

The CDR3 length is 15 residues. CDR1 and CDR2 from the germline V gene are SGHTA and FQGTGA. The V and J ends lost 5 bases and 3 bases, in that order; junction bases with no gene match: 6. Participant age was about 18 to 95 years, and participants resided in 20 to 30 US areas. Researchers sorted participants into cohorts using their self-reported clinical history. Exposed volunteers were people who met a COVID-19 case within 2 weeks before study entry. Method: immunoSEQ multiplex PCR; TCRdb's copy keeps in-frame clones and lacks some. Here the sample spans some 190,000 clones, about 80% being singletons.

The clonotype originates from a man in his 60s who had been exposed to COVID-19. The sequenced material came from PBMCs or T cells enriched from blood (not recorded which). The chain combines TRBV7-3 with TRBJ1-3, with TRBD1 identical over 8 bases. The CDR3 bases are TGTGCCAGCAGCACAGGGGGTATGGTTGGAAACACCATATATTTT. Translation: CASSTGGMVGNTIYF.